Listed below are T cell receptor beta chains from one sample, sequenced in a study of cytomegalovirus exposure and HLA in healthy donors. Some clones are missing from TCRdb's copy, which holds only in-frame ones; the method was immunoSEQ multiplex PCR. The repertoire holds about 180,000 clones, with about 80% as singletons. The sample consisted of PBMCs. These receptors originate from a man aged 18 to 30 in good health and CMV-seronegative. The CDR3 runs from the conserved cysteine through the conserved F or W. Each record gives: D gene, V gene, J gene, clone size, CDR3 protein, CDR3 DNA. A D gene is named only where the DNA matches it firmly. Clone size appears in some rows only: once, few, many, or a class for an expanded clone.

NA,TRBV9,TRBJ1-2,NA,CASSTFGRDGYTF,TGTGCCAGCAGCACCTTCGGGCGGGATGGCTACACCTTC
TRBD1,TRBV2,TRBJ2-7,NA,CASSERDSSYEQYF,TGTGCCAGCAGTGAAAGGGACAGCTCCTACGAGCAGTACTTC
TRBD1,TRBV7-9,TRBJ1-2,NA,CASSPGTALNYGYTF,TGTGCCAGCAGCCCAGGGACAGCTTTAAACTATGGCTACACCTTC
TRBD1,TRBV7-9,TRBJ2-5,NA,CASSLAGTGWRETQYF,TGTGCCAGCAGCTTAGCCGGGACAGGGTGGCGGGAGACCCAGTACTTC
NA,TRBV15,TRBJ2-7,NA,CATSSRTHLVGGEQYF,TGTGCCACCAGCAGCAGGACCCACCTCGTTGGGGGGGAGCAGTACTTC
TRBD1,TRBV29-1,TRBJ2-7,few,CSVGTDEQYF,TGCAGCGTCGGGACAGACGAGCAGTACTTC
TRBD1,TRBV18,TRBJ1-1,NA,CASSPHALTDRVGTEAFF,TGTGCCAGCTCACCACATGCTCTCACGGACAGGGTAGGCACTGAAGCTTTCTTT
TRBD1,TRBV5-1,TRBJ2-5,NA,CASSPGQGQTQYF,TGCGCCAGCAGCCCCGGACAGGGGCAGACCCAGTACTTC
NA,TRBV7-9,TRBJ2-3,NA,CASSLSLESTDTQYF,TGTGCCAGCAGCTTAAGTCTCGAGTCCACAGATACGCAGTATTTT
TRBD1,TRBV5-8,TRBJ1-2,NA,CASSYPTHYRGDGYTF,TGTGCCAGCAGCTACCCTACTCATTACAGGGGGGACGGCTACACCTTC
TRBD1,TRBV6-5,TRBJ1-4,NA,CASCSQGTANEKLFF,TGTGCCAGCTGCTCACAGGGGACAGCAAATGAAAAACTGTTTTTT
NA,TRBV7-9,TRBJ2-2,few,CASSRQIMNTGELFF,TGTGCCAGCAGCAGACAGATAATGAACACCGGGGAGCTGTTTTTT
NA,TRBV7-2,TRBJ2-7,NA,CASSLRGGGSSYEQYF,TGTGCCAGCAGCTTAAGGGGAGGGGGGAGCTCCTACGAGCAGTACTTC
NA,TRBV19,TRBJ1-1,NA,CASTRQPMNTEAFF,TGTGCCAGTACCAGACAGCCCATGAACACTGAAGCTTTCTTT
TRBD2,TRBV7-3,TRBJ2-7,NA,CASSLTSGVGEQYF,TGTGCCAGCAGCTTAACTAGCGGGGTAGGCGAGCAGTACTTC
NA,TRBV5-1,TRBJ1-2,NA,CASSLGPSVDSGYTF,TGCGCCAGCAGCTTGGGGCCCTCGGTGGACAGTGGCTACACCTTC
TRBD1,TRBV30,TRBJ2-1,NA,CAWTGQESVYNEQFF,TGTGCCTGGACGGGACAGGAGTCTGTATACAATGAGCAGTTCTTC
NA,TRBV19,TRBJ2-7,NA,CASTPSGVSSYEQYF,TGTGCCAGTACTCCTTCCGGGGTGAGCTCCTACGAGCAGTACTTC
NA,TRBV5-4,TRBJ2-7,NA,CASRLSGDLTYEQYF,TGTGCCAGCCGCCTTTCAGGGGACCTTACCTACGAGCAGTACTTC
NA,TRBV7-9,TRBJ1-1,NA,CASSQFKKGEAFF,TGTGCCAGCAGCCAATTTAAAAAGGGGGAAGCTTTCTTT